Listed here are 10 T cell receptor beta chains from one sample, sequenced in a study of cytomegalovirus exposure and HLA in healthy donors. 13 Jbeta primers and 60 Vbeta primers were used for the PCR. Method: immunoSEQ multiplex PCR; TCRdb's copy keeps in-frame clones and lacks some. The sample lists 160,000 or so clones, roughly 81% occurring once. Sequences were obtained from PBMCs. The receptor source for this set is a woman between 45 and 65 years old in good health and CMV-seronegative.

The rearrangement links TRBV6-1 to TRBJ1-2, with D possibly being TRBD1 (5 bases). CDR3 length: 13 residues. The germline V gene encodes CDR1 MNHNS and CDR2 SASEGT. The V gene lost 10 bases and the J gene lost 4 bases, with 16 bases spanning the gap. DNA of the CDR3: TGTGCCATCTCTGACAGAATTATCTATGGCTACACCTTC. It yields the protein CAISDRIIYGYTF.

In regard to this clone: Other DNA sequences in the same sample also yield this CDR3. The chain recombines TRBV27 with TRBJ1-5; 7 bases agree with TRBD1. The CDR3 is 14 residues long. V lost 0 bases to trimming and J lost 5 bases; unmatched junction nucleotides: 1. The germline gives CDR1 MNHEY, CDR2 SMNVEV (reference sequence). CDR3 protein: CASSLSGGYQPQHF. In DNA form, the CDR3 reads TGTGCCAGCAGTTTATCAGGGGGCTATCAGCCCCAGCATTTT.

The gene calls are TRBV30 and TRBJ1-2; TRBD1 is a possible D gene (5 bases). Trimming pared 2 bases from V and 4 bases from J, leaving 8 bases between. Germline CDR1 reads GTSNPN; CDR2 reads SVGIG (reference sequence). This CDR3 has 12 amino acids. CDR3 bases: TGTGCCTGGAGTACAGGCTCCTATGGCTACACCTTC. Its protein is CAWSTGSYGYTF.

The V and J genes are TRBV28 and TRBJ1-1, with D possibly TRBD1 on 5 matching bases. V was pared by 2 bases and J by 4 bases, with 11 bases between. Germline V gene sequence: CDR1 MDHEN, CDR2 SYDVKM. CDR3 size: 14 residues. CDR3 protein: CASSLRGSGTEAFF. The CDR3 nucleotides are TGTGCCAGCAGTTTAAGGGGATCGGGCACTGAAGCTTTCTTT.

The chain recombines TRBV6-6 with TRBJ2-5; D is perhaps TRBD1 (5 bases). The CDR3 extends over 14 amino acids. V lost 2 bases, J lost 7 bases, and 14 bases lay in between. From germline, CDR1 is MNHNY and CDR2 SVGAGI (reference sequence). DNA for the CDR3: TGTGCCAGCAGTTACCAGGATAGGGGTGGGACCCAGTACTTC. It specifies CASSYQDRGGTQYF.

CDR3 nucleotide sequence: TGCGCCAGCAGCCAGGCCACAGGGTATGGGTATGGCTACACCTTC. This encodes CASSQATGYGYGYTF. This chain connects TRBV4-1 to TRBJ1-2, with a weak D call TRBD1 (6 bases). This CDR3 has 15 amino acids. The V and J ends lost 3 bases and 5 bases respectively, with 16 bases between them. Germline V gives CDR1 MGHRA, CDR2 YSYEKL.

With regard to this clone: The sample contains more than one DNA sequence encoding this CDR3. In DNA, the CDR3 is TGTGCCAGCAGCTTAGAGAGAGGTTCACCCCTCCACTTT. This translates into CASSLERGSPLHF. The chain recombines TRBV7-2 with TRBJ1-6, with D hard to call. CDR1 and CDR2 from the germline V gene are SGHTA and FQGNSA. V lost 1 base and J 9 bases, leaving 7 bases between the germline ends. This CDR3 is built from 13 residues. The full variable domain, in which reference TRBV7-2 and TRBJ1-6 provide the parts outside the CDR3, is GAGVSQSPSNKVTEKGKDVELRCDPISGHTALYWYRQSLGQGLEFLIYFQGNSAPDKSGLPSDRFSAERTGGSVSTLTIQRTQQEDSAVYLCASSLERGSPLHFGNGTRLTVT.

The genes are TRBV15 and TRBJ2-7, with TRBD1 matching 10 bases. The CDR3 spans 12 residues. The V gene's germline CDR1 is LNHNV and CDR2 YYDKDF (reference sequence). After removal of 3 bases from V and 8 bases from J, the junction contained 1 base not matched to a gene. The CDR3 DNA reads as TGTGCCACCAGCAGGGGACAGGGGAAGCAGTACTTC. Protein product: CATSRGQGKQYF.

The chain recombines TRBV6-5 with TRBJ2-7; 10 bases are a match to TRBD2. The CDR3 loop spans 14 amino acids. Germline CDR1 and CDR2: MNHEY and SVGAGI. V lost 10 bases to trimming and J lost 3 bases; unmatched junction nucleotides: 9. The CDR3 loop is CATQGLAVLYEQYF. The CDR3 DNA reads TGTGCCACCCAAGGACTAGCGGTCCTCTACGAGCAGTACTTC.

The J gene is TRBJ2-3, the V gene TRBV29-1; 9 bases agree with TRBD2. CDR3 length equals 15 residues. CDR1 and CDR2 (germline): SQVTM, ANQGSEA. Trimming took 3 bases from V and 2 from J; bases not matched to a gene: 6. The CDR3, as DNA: TGCAGCGTTGAGGGAGCGGGGGGCTCCACAGATACGCAGTATTTT. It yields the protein CSVEGAGGSTDTQYF.